Shown below are 24 T cell receptor beta chains from a single sample sequenced in a study of cytomegalovirus exposure and HLA in healthy donors (dated by TCRdb to about 2017). Library construction relied on the immunoSEQ multiplex PCR assay. For the multiplex PCR, a mixture combining 60 forward primers for TCR Vbeta segments and 13 reverse primers for TCR Jbeta segments was used. TCRdb re-hosts the immuneACCESS table, in-frame sequences only. Its copies lack some clones; in the studies checked, an unresolved V gene accounts for under half of them, and the cause for the rest is not known. For this sample the table gives around 130,000 clones, of which about 83% were detected only once. About 1.2% of the sample lies in the top ten. The sequenced sample was PBMCs. The receptors were sampled from a girl aged 2-10 years in good health and CMV-seronegative.

Written as DNA, the CDR3 is TGTGCCAGCAGCCAAGACAGGATCCCCCATGGCTACACCTTC. Its protein is CASSQDRIPHGYTF. V and J are TRBV7-8 and TRBJ1-2; tentative D call: TRBD1 (6 bases). Looked up from germline, CDR1 is SGHVS and CDR2 is FQNEAQ. Between the trimmed V and J ends, which lost 5 bases and 6 bases, there was a span of 16 bases. This CDR3 is 14 amino acids long. The whole variable domain, remainder taken from reference TRBV7-8 and TRBJ1-2, is GAGVSQSPRYKVAKRGQDVALRCDPISGHVSLFWYQQALGQGPEFLTYFQNEAQLDKSGLPSDRFFAERPEGSVSTLKIQRTQQEDSAVYLCASSQDRIPHGYTFGSGTRLTVV.

V and J are TRBV9 and TRBJ1-5, with 7 bases that match TRBD1. Germline V CDR1 and CDR2: SGDLS, YYNGEE. V was clipped by 5 bases and J by 4 bases; unmatched bases: 6. The length of the CDR3 is 14 residues. In DNA form, the CDR3 reads TGTGCCAGCAGTAAAACAGGGGCAAATCAGCCCCAGCATTTT. Translating it yields CASSKTGANQPQHF.

This rearrangement joins TRBV15 to TRBJ2-5; TRBD2 aligns across 10 bases. Trimming at V came to 3 bases and at J to 8 bases, leaving 12 bases not matched to a gene. From germline, CDR1 is LNHNV and CDR2 YYDKDF (reference sequence). CDR3 length equals 16 residues. CDR3 sequence reads: CATSRGTTSGLDTQYF. CDR3 nucleotide sequence: TGTGCCACCAGCAGGGGAACGACTAGCGGGTTAGACACCCAGTACTTC.

The V call is TRBV6-1, the J call TRBJ2-7, with a weak D call TRBD1 (6 bases). The CDR3 spans 14 residues. The V gene's germline CDR1 is MNHNS and CDR2 SASEGT. V was pared by 1 base and J by 7 bases, with 14 bases between. CDR3 coding DNA: TGTGCCAGCAGTGAAGGTCTAGGACAGTCAGAGCAGTACTTC. Its translation: CASSEGLGQSEQYF.

The CDR3 sequence: CASSPLFGPQETQYF. The DNA for the CDR3 is TGCGCCAGCAGCCCTTTGTTTGGGCCCCAAGAGACCCAGTACTTC. The rearrangement links TRBV5-1 to TRBJ2-5; D not certain. Germline-derived CDR1 and CDR2 are SGHRS and YFSETQ. CDR3 size: 15 residues. V shed 4 bases and J shed 1 base, with 14 bases lying between them.

The rearrangement joins TRBV6-4 to TRBJ2-3; TRBD2 agrees at 12 bases. Losses at the gene ends were 4 bases for V and 4 bases for J; bases not matched to a gene: 0. Germline V gives CDR1 MRHNA, CDR2 SNTAGT. CDR3 length: 14 amino acids. CDR3 in amino acids: CASSASGGADTQYF. The CDR3, as DNA: TGTGCCAGCAGTGCTAGCGGGGGGGCAGATACGCAGTATTTT.

The chain links TRBV9 to TRBJ2-1; TRBD1 agrees at 8 bases. Unmatched junction bases numbered 7, after V lost 2 bases and J lost 6 bases. The CDR3 covers 15 residues. The germline gives CDR1 SGDLS, CDR2 YYNGEE. CDR3 amino acids: CASSVIGTGLNEQFF. The CDR3 DNA reads TGTGCCAGCAGCGTTATCGGGACAGGCCTCAATGAGCAGTTCTTC.

This clone has a handful of counts. J is TRBJ1-2 and V is TRBV4-1; no definite D call. This CDR3 has 13 amino acids. The V gene lost 4 bases and the J gene lost 7 bases, with 13 bases spanning the gap. CDR1 and CDR2 (germline): MGHRA, YSYEKL. CDR3 sequence reads: CASSREVYGGYTF. CDR3 nucleotide sequence: TGCGCCAGCAGCCGAGAAGTATACGGTGGCTACACCTTC.

The rearrangement uses TRBV7-8 and TRBJ2-1; tentatively, D is TRBD1 (5 bases). CDR1 and CDR2 from the germline V gene are SGHVS and FQNEAQ. The V end lost 5 bases, the J end lost 2 bases, and 16 bases lay between the germline ends. The CDR3 is made up of 16 amino acids. The CDR3 sequence is CASSPRGLQAYNEQFF. The CDR3 coding sequence is TGTGCCAGCAGCCCCCGAGGCTTACAGGCCTACAATGAGCAGTTCTTC.

This clone was seen more than once but under ten times. The V call is TRBV25-1, the J call TRBJ2-7; weak D call: TRBD2 (6 bases). The CDR3 totals 15 residues. Trimming left V 2 bases short and J 0 bases short, with 11 bases between. Germline V CDR1 and CDR2: MGHDK, SYGVNS. CDR3 region: CASSEVGGSSYEQYF. CDR3 nucleotides: TGTGCCAGCAGTGAAGTGGGGGGAAGCTCCTACGAGCAGTACTTC.

This chain uses TRBV25-1 with TRBJ1-1; D may be TRBD1 (6 bases). The germline V and J ends were trimmed by 4 bases and 2 bases, with 11 bases remaining between them. Germline V CDR1 and CDR2: MGHDK, SYGVNS. This CDR3 spans 14 amino acids. The CDR3 DNA reads TGTGCCAGCAGTGGGGGGACAACTAACACTGAAGCTTTCTTT. This encodes CASSGGTTNTEAFF. Full variable domain (missing parts from reference TRBV25-1 and TRBJ1-1): EADIYQTPRYLVIGTGKKITLECSQTMGHDKMYWYQQDPGMELHLIHYSYGVNSTEKGDLSSESTVSRIRTEHFPLTLESARPSHTSQYLCASSGGTTNTEAFFGQGTRLTVV.

The V call is TRBV7-9, the J call TRBJ1-1; no definite D call. This CDR3 spans 13 amino acids. Per the germline V gene, CDR1 is SEHNR and CDR2 is FQNEAQ (reference sequence). V was pared by 3 bases and J by 2 bases, with 7 bases between. CDR3 in amino acids: CASSFELNTEAFF. CDR3 DNA: TGTGCCAGCAGCTTCGAACTAAACACTGAAGCTTTCTTT.

This clone appeared a single time. V and J are TRBV27 and TRBJ1-5; 9 bases align to TRBD1. This CDR3 has 17 residues. After removal of 3 bases from V and 3 bases from J, the junction contained 9 bases not matched to a gene. Germline assignment: CDR1 MNHEY and CDR2 SMNVEV (reference sequence). CDR3: CASSLGHTGGFNQPQHF. DNA of the CDR3: TGTGCCAGCAGTTTGGGGCACACAGGGGGCTTCAATCAGCCCCAGCATTTT.

DNA for the CDR3: TGTGCCAGCAGCTTAGCGGCAGGGAAGCATGAAAAACTGTTTTTT. It is translated as CASSLAAGKHEKLFF. The chain has TRBV7-9 and TRBJ1-4, with a weak D call TRBD1 (5 bases). The germline CDR1 and CDR2 sequences are SEHNR and FQNEAQ (reference sequence). Trimming cost V 0 bases and J 6 bases, with 11 bases left between them. The CDR3 totals 15 residues. Full variable domain (outside the CDR3, taken from reference TRBV7-9 and TRBJ1-4): DTGVSQNPRHKITKRGQNVTFRCDPISEHNRLYWYRQTLGQGPEFLTYFQNEAQLEKSRLLSDRFSAERPKGSFSTLEIQRTEQGDSAMYLCASSLAAGKHEKLFFGSGTQLSVL.

The chain has TRBV18 and TRBJ1-1; unclear D gene. The CDR3 loop spans 14 amino acids. Germline CDR1 and CDR2: KGHSH and LQKENI. V was clipped by 1 base and J by 5 bases, with 11 bases between them. The CDR3 DNA reads TGTGCCAGCTCACCACTTCCGGGAATGACTGAAGCTTTCTTT. Residues: CASSPLPGMTEAFF.

The chain carries TRBV29-1 and TRBJ1-1; D unclear. V lost 1 base and J 1 base, leaving 7 bases between the germline ends. The germline V gene encodes CDR1 SQVTM and CDR2 ANQGSEA. This CDR3 spans 13 amino acids. Here the CDR3 DNA reads TGCAGCGTTGAAGGGCCGCAGAACACTGAAGCTTTCTTT. Translated: CSVEGPQNTEAFF. The entire variable domain, with the rest obtained from reference TRBV29-1 and TRBJ1-1, is as follows: SAVISQKPSRDICQRGTSLTIQCQVDSQVTMMFWYRQQPGQSLTLIATANQGSEATYESGFVIDKFPISRPNLTFSTLTVSNMSPEDSSIYLCSVEGPQNTEAFFGQGTRLTVV.

V usage is TRBV19 and J usage is TRBJ1-1; a weak D match, TRBD1 (6 bases). This CDR3 has 17 amino acids. The germline V and J ends were trimmed by 6 bases and 2 bases, with 22 bases remaining between them. Germline loops: CDR1 LNHDA, CDR2 SQIVND (reference sequence). The CDR3 DNA reads as TGTGCCAGTAGCGGATCCATACCGGGACACAAAAACACTGAAGCTTTCTTT. Protein sequence: CASSGSIPGHKNTEAFF.

CDR3 loop: CSVLPRGAGTEAFF. CDR3 coding DNA: TGCAGCGTTCTCCCTCGGGGGGCCGGCACTGAAGCTTTCTTT. The J gene is TRBJ1-1, the V gene TRBV29-1; tentatively, D is TRBD1 (6 bases). The CDR3 consists of 14 residues. Trimming shortened V by 5 bases and J by 4 bases, and 17 bases separated the two germline ends. Germline CDR1 reads SQVTM; CDR2 reads ANQGSEA.

The chain employs TRBV2 and TRBJ1-4; possible D gene TRBD1, 6 bases. This CDR3 region has 13 residues. Germline loops: CDR1 SNHLY, CDR2 FYNNEI. With 9 bases removed from V and 5 bases from J, the gap between germline ends came to 13 bases. CDR3 in amino acids: CASTGHGNEKLFF. DNA for the CDR3: TGTGCCAGTACGGGACATGGAAATGAAAAACTGTTTTTT.

V and J are TRBV5-6 and TRBJ2-7, with D perhaps matching TRBD1 (6 bases). Germline loops: CDR1 SGHDT, CDR2 YYEEEE. Trimming removed 0 bases at V and 7 bases at J, with 17 bases between. The CDR3 extends over 15 amino acids. CDR3 sequence: CASSLGGTPSKEQYF. DNA of the CDR3: TGTGCCAGCAGCTTGGGTGGGACACCCTCGAAGGAGCAGTACTTC.

The genes are TRBV28 and TRBJ2-2; 13 bases match TRBD2. This CDR3 spans 15 amino acids. The junction had 0 bases not matched to a gene; V was cut back by 3 bases and J by 5 bases. Looked up from germline, CDR1 is MDHEN and CDR2 is SYDVKM. CDR3 sequence (DNA): TGTGCCAGCAGTTTGGGACTAGCGGGAACCGGGGAGCTGTTTTTT. Its translation: CASSLGLAGTGELFF. Combining the CDR3 with reference TRBV28 and TRBJ2-2 gives the whole variable domain DVKVTQSSRYLVKRTGEKVFLECVQDMDHENMFWYRQDPGLGLRLIYFSYDVKMKEKGDIPEGYSVSREKKERFSLILESASTNQTSMYLCASSLGLAGTGELFFGEGSRLTVL.

The V gene is TRBV12-5, the J gene TRBJ2-3; possibly TRBD2 for D (7 bases). The CDR3 loop spans 15 amino acids. The ends were cut back, 0 bases at V and 4 bases at J, with 11 bases in the middle. Germline assignment: CDR1 LGHNT and CDR2 FRNRAP. The CDR3 is CASGLVLGGADTQYF. CDR3 coding DNA: TGTGCTAGTGGTTTGGTACTAGGGGGGGCAGATACGCAGTATTTT.

The V gene is TRBV29-1, the J gene TRBJ2-2; D uncertain. Germline V gene lookup returns CDR1 SQVTM and CDR2 ANQGSEA. Trimming stripped 7 bases from V and 5 bases from J, with 11 bases between. CDR3 length: 12 residues. In nucleotides, the CDR3 is TGCAGCGCCCGGGTTTGGACCGGGGAGCTGTTTTTT. Translating it yields CSARVWTGELFF.

This sequence joins TRBV5-4 and TRBJ1-1; D not certain. This CDR3 region has 14 residues. V gave up 6 bases and J gave up 2 bases, with 14 bases separating them. Germline CDR1 is SGHNT and CDR2 is YYREEE (reference sequence). The CDR3 sequence: CASKREGPNTEAFF. CDR3 coding DNA: TGTGCCAGCAAAAGGGAGGGCCCCAACACTGAAGCTTTCTTT.